This T cell receptor (beta chain) was observed in a study of Ad26.COV2.S vaccination and SARS-CoV-2 variants. The wider study: Enrollment placed the donor in the COV1001 Ad26.COV2.S trial arm. Each vaccinee took Ad26.COV2.S intramuscularly, once or twice 56 days apart.

Described treatment: around 19 received Ad26.COV2.S at low or high dose, single or two shots; about 5 received placebo; per-sample allocation not given. Material that was analyzed had been drawn on day 63 after the first vaccine or placebo injection. In Boston, the donor was an adult between 18-55 years of age. Sequencing used immunoSEQ multiplex PCR; TCRdb keeps in-frame clones, though not all of them. The sample has hundreds of thousands of clones; 70% to 90% are singletons. General study findings and limits: Marked by substantial breadth, spike-specific CD8+ and CD4+ T cell responses were reportedly seen after vaccination.

Trimming stripped 2 bases from V and 0 bases from J, with 10 bases between. The CDR3 covers 16 residues. Germline CDR1 reads ENHRY; CDR2 reads SYGVKD. To note about this clone: Its target is unknown.

Sequencing used peripheral blood, obtained in a trial of Ad26.COV2.S vaccine versus placebo. The clonotype comes from a person between 18 and 59 years old who received the Ad26.COV2.S COVID-19 vaccine or a placebo. This sequence joins TRBV10-3 and TRBJ1-4, with a tentative D call TRBD1 (5 bases). The CDR3 region has the DNA TGTGCCATCAGTGAGATGGGACGGACAACTAATGAAAAACTGTTTTTT. Amino acid sequence: CAISEMGRTTNEKLFF.